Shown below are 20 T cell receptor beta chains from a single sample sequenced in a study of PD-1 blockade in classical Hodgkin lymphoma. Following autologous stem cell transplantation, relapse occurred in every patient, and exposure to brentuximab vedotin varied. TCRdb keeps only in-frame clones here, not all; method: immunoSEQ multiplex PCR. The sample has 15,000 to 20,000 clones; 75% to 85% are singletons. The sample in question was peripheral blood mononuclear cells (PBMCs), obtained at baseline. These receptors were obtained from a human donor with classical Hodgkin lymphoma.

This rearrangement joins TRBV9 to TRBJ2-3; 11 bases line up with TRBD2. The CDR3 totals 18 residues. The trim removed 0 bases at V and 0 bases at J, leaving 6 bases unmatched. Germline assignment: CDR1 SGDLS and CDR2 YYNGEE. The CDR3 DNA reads TGTGCCAGCAGCGTAGGGCTAGCGGGAGGCACTAGCACAGATACGCAGTATTTT. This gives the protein CASSVGLAGGTSTDTQYF.

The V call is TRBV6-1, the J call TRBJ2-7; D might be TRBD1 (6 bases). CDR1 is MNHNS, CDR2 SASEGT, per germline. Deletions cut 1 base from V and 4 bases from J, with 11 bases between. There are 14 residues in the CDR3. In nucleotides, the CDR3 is TGTGCCAGCAGTGAAGTGTTTGGACAGTACGAGCAGTACTTC. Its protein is CASSEVFGQYEQYF.

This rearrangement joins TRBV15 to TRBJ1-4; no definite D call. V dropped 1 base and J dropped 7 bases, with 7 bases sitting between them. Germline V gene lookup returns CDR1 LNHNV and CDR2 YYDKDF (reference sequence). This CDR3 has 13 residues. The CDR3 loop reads CATSRGLGEKLFF. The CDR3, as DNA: TGTGCCACCAGCAGAGGTTTGGGTGAAAAACTGTTTTTT.

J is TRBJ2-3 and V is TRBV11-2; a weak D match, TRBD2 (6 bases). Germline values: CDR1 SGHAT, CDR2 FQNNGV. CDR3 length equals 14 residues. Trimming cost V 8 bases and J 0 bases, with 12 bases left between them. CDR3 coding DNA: TGTGCCAGCCAGCGCGGGGAGAGCACAGATACGCAGTATTTT. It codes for CASQRGESTDTQYF.

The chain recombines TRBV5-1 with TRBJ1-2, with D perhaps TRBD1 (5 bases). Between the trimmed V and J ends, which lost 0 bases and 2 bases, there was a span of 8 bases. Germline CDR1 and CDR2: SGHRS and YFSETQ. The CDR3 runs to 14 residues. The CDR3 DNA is TGCGCCAGCAGCTTGGGACAGTTCAACTATGGCTACACCTTC. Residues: CASSLGQFNYGYTF. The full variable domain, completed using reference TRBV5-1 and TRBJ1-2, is KAGVTQTPRYLIKTRGQQVTLSCSPISGHRSVSWYQQTPGQGLQFLFEYFSETQRNKGNFPGRFSGRQFSNSRSEMNVSTLELGDSALYLCASSLGQFNYGYTFGSGTRLTVV.

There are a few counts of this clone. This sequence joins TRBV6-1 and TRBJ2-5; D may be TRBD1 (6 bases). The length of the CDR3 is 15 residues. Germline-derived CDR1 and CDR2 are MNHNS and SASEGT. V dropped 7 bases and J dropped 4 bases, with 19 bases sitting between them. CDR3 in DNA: TGTGCCAGCATGTATCACAGGGACCGGGGAGAGACCCAGTACTTC. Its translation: CASMYHRDRGETQYF.

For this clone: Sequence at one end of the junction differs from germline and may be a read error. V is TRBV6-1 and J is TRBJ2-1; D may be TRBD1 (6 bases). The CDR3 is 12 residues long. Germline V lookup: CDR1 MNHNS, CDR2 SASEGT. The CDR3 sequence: CASCDRYNEQFF. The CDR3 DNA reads TGTGCCAGCTGTGACAGGTACAATGAGCAGTTCTTC.

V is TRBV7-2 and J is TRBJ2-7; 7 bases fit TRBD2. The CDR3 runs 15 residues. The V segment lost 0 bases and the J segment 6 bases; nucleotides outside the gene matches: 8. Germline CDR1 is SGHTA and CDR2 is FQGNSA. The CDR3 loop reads CASSLAGGFIGEQYF. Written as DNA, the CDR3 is TGTGCCAGCAGCTTAGCGGGAGGGTTCATAGGCGAGCAGTACTTC.

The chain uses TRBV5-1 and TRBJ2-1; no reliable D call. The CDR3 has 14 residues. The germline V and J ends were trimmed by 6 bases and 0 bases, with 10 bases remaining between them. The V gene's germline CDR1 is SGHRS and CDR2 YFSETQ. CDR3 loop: CASIGPNSYNEQFF. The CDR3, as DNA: TGCGCCAGCATCGGACCCAACTCCTACAATGAGCAGTTCTTC.

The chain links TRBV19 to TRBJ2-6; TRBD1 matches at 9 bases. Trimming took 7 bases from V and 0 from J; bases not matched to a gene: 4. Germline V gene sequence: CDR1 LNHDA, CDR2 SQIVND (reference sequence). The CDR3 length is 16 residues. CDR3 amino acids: CASTGQGNSGANVLTF. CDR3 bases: TGTGCCAGTACGGGACAGGGAAACTCTGGGGCCAACGTCCTGACTTTC.

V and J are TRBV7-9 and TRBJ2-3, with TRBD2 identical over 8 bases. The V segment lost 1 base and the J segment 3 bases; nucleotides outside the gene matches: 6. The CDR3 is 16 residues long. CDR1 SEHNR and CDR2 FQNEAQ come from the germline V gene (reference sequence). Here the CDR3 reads CASSLGVSGSTDTQYF. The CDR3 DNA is TGTGCCAGCAGCTTAGGGGTGAGCGGGAGTACAGATACGCAGTATTTT. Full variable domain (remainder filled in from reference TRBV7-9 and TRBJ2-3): DTGVSQNPRHKITKRGQNVTFRCDPISEHNRLYWYRQTLGQGPEFLTYFQNEAQLEKSRLLSDRFSAERPKGSFSTLEIQRTEQGDSAMYLCASSLGVSGSTDTQYFGPGTRLTVL.

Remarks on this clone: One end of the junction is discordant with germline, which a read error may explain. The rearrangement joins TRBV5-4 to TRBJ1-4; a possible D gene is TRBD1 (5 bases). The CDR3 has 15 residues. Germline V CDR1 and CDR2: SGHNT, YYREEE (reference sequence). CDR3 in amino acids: CASSLEGRANEKLFF. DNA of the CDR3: TGTGCCAGCAGCTTGGAAGGCAGGGCTAACGAAAAACTGTTTTTT.

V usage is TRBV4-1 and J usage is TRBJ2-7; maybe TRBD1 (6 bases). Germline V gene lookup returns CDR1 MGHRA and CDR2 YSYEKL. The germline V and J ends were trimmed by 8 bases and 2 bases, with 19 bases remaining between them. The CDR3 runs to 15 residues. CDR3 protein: CASRSGTLSTYEQYF. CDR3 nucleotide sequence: TGCGCCAGCCGATCCGGGACACTATCAACCTACGAGCAGTACTTC.

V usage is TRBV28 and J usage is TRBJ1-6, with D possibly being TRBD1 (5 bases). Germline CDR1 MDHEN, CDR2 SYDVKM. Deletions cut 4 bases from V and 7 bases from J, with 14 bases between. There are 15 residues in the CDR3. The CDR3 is CASSYPGRVNSPLHF. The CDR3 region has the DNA TGTGCCAGCAGTTACCCGGGACGCGTAAATTCACCCCTCCACTTT. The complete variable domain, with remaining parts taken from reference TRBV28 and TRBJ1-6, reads DVKVTQSSRYLVKRTGEKVFLECVQDMDHENMFWYRQDPGLGLRLIYFSYDVKMKEKGDIPEGYSVSREKKERFSLILESASTNQTSMYLCASSYPGRVNSPLHFGNGTRLTVT.

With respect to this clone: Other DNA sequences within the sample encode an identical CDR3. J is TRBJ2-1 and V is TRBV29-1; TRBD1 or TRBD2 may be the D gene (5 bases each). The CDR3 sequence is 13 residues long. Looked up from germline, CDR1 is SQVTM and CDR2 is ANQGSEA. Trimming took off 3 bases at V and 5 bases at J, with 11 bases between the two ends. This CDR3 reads CSVDSGRDNEQFF. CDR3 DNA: TGCAGCGTTGACTCGGGACGGGACAATGAGCAGTTCTTC.

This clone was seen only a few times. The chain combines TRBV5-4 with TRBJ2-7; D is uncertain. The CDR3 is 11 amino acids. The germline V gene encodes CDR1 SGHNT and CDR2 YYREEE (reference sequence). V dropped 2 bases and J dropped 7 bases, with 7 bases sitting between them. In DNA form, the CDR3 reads TGTGCCAGCAGCTTAACCGGGGAGCAGTACTTC. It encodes CASSLTGEQYF.

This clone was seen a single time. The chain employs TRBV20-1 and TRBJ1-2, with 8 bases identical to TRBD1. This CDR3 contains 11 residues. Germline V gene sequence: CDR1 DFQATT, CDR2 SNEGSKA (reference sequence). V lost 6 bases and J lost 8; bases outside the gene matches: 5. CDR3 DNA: TGCAGTGCCGGACAGGGTGGAGGCTACACCTTC. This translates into CSAGQGGGYTF.

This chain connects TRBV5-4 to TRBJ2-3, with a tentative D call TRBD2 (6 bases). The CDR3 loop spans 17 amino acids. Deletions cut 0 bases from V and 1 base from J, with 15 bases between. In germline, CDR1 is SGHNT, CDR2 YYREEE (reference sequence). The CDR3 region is CASSLGGGRAGTDTQYF. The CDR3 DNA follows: TGTGCCAGCAGCTTGGGGGGAGGACGGGCCGGCACAGATACGCAGTATTTT.

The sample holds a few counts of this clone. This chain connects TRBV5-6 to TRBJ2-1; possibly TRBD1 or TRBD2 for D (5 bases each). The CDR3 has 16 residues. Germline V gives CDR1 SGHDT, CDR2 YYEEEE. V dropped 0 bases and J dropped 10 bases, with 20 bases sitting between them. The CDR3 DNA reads TGTGCCAGCAGCTTGGGGGGTTTGACGGGGACCAGGGAGCAGTTCTTC. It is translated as CASSLGGLTGTREQFF.

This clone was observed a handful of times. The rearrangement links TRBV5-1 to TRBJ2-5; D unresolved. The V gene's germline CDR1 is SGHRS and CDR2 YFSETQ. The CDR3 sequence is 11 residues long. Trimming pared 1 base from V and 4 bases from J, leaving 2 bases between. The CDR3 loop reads CASSLSETQYF. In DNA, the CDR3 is TGCGCCAGCAGCTTGTCAGAGACCCAGTACTTC.